The present T cell receptor beta chain was sequenced within a study of tumor-infiltrating lymphocytes in primary liver carcinoma listed by TCRdb under 2017. Concerning the study at large: Hepatocellular carcinoma (four) or combined HCC and intrahepatic cholangiocarcinoma (one) was present in the five patients, who were three men and two women aged 30 to 69 years. A total of roughly 35 specimens from 5 patients underwent TCRbeta repertoire sequencing, comprising about 25 tumor regions, 5 adjacent noncancerous liver tissues and 5 peripheral blood samples. TCRbeta repertoire sequencing, expression microarrays and whole-exome sequencing were combined in the study across five regions of each liver tumor, with adjacent normal tissue and blood also included. The five patients had tumors of stage T1-T3 N0M0, with maximum diameters ranging from roughly 4.2 to 10 cm. The 25 to 30 tumor region samples were profiled with Agilent mRNA microarrays so that TCRbeta repertoire diversity could be related to the local molecular phenotype. Each sample produced about 3.5 to 7.13 million productive TCRbeta reads, and read depth showed no significant difference between tissue types. High reproducibility was observed for the technical replicate repertoires, with mean shared-clone rates about 0.92 and correlation coefficients above 0.95. What the study reported, not specific to this receptor: With just 4 or 5 patients in the study, the authors point out that the findings should be validated in a larger study. Comparison of CD4+ and CD8+ T cell repertoires was precluded by the use of bulk unsorted samples. The top 250 clones accounted for a significantly greater share of the repertoire in tumors than in blood (p = 0.039). Only about 8-25% of top clones were present in all five regions of a tumor, suggesting spatial heterogeneity of tumor-infiltrating T cells. Consistent with antigen-driven expansion, pairs of tumor regions showed higher repertoire overlap (mean roughly 36%) than either tumor-adjacent pairs (approximately 17%) or tumor-blood pairs (around 15%). Only the TCR beta chain was sequenced, which likely underestimates true repertoire diversity because unpaired alpha chains were not captured.

Total RNA and DNA were co-extracted without cell sorting from roughly 20-30 mg of bulk tissue using the AllPrep DNA/RNA mini kit. About 5 patients with histopathologically diagnosed primary liver carcinoma underwent surgical resection in China between November 2015 and March 2016. Chronic HBV infection was present in the patients, and the patients were treatment-naive at sampling. Five spatially separated regions were sampled per tumor: superior, inferior, left-lateral and right-lateral poles, plus the tumor centre. According to histology, viable tumor cells made up more than 80% of every tumor sample. Fresh tumor and adjacent tissue pieces were bisected, with one half stored in RNAlater at -80 degrees C and the other half sent for histology. Via the germline V gene, CDR1 is SGHRS and CDR2 YFSETQ. The germline ends are 14 bases apart after V is trimmed by 0 bases and J by 5 bases. The CDR3 sequence holds 15 residues, the cysteine and phenylalanine included. CDR3 DNA is the only sequence kept; it has 45 bases, read in frame from the first base.

A constant-region primer and ProtoScript II reverse transcriptase were used to reverse-transcribe TCRbeta-specific cDNA from roughly 0.55 ug total RNA. The TCRbeta libraries were prepared through three rounds of nested multiplex PCR following a slightly modified ARM-PCR procedure. The first two PCR rounds used multiplex TRBV1-TRBV30 forward primers with a Cbeta reverse primer, each for roughly 11 cycles. Sample barcodes and Illumina adapters were added in a final 25-cycle PCR using Deep VentR polymerase. Amplicons of 200-500 bp were gel-purified with a QIAquick gel extraction kit before sequencing. The TCRbeta amplicons were sequenced with 250-bp paired-end reads on an Illumina HiSeq 2500. Per the original workflow: To recover full CDR3 sequences, reads were quality-trimmed using Trimmomatic v0.33 and paired reads were then merged using FLASH v1.2.11. V, D and J germline segments were assigned to the rearranged TCRbeta sequences using MiGEC v1.2.1b. Clonotype statistics, along with Shannon-Wiener diversity indices, were calculated using VDJtools v1.0.0. Except for diversity analysis, only the 250 most abundant clonotypes of each sample were used in subsequent analyses to reduce sampling bias. TCRdb reran the public reads through fastp at Q25 and MiXCR, keeping productive beta chains. Rows are combined by CDR3 protein, so each entry shows the most common genes and DNA. The V and J calls and clone size are TCRdb's, not the authors'. This sample is represented by about 64,000 distinct CDR3 sequences; over 60% of them were singletons. Jointly, the top ten make up around two fifths of the sample.

This clonotype was counted at least ten times. Its antigen target is currently unknown. Per-base qualities were not stored, and no clone one base away is much larger. The chain is made from TRBV5-1 and TRBJ1-1; TRBD1 might be the D gene, on 5 matching bases. The clonotype comes from a man aged 35-49 years with primary liver carcinoma and hepatitis B virus infection. Material for sequencing was liver tumor tissue from sampling region 4. According to the study, the label for this sample's cell subset or site signals: tumor region T4, right-lateral pole. The bases read TGCGCCAGCAGCTTGGCCGGAGGGGCAAGGACTGAAGCTTTCTTT. Its protein is CASSLAGGARTEAFF.